This is a list of T cell receptor beta chains from one sample in a study of response to subunit inactivated influenza vaccine. One entry per CDR3 protein results from TCRdb running MiXCR on the RT-PCR reads. The sample includes a few hundred thousand distinct CDR3 sequences, approximately 10% of them seen just once. These same records also appear under a second study, on T cells expressing NK-cell markers.

This material consisted of PBMCs from blood, taken on the day of vaccination. These receptors all come from a man aged 45 to 65 who received an inactivated influenza vaccine. CDR3s include the opening cysteine and the closing phenylalanine or tryptophan. Fields, in order: V gene, clone size, J gene, D gene, CDR3 protein, CDR3 DNA. A D gene is named only where the DNA matches it firmly. Clone sizes are given selectively: once, few, many, or a class where the clone is expanded.

TRBV6-1,-,TRBJ2-7,-,CASSELVTASSTYEQYF,TGTGCCAGCAGCGAGCTCGTGACAGCGTCGTCTACCTACGAGCAGTACTTC
TRBV6-1,-,TRBJ1-2,TRBD1,CASRPGTVGFQGYTF,TGTGCCAGCAGGCCCGGGACAGTGGGTTTTCAGGGCTACACCTTC
TRBV12-3/TRBV12-4,-,TRBJ1-1,-,CASSLWGRTEAFF,TGTGCCAGCAGTTTATGGGGCAGAACTGAAGCTTTCTTT
TRBV4-1,few,TRBJ1-1,-,CASSQEWGSEAFF,TGCGCCAGCAGCCAAGAATGGGGGAGTGAAGCTTTCTTT
TRBV5-1,few,TRBJ1-2,TRBD1,CASSLNDRVYGYTF,TGCGCCAGCAGCTTAAATGACAGGGTCTATGGCTACACCTTC
TRBV9,few,TRBJ1-2,TRBD1,CASSVATWGGTEDGYTF,TGTGCCAGCAGCGTAGCTACATGGGGCGGGACAGAGGATGGCTACACCTTC
TRBV12-3/TRBV12-4,many,TRBJ2-1,TRBD2,CASSPLLAGAGNEQFF,TGTGCCAGCAGTCCGTTACTAGCGGGAGCGGGGAATGAGCAGTTCTTC
TRBV4-3,-,TRBJ2-3,-,CASSQNLRESDTQFF,TGCGCCAGCAGCCAAAATCTGAGGGAATCAGATACGCAGTTTTTT
TRBV20-1,few,TRBJ2-1,-,CSASQGLAYNEQFF,TGCAGTGCTTCTCAGGGGTTAGCCTACAATGAGCAGTTCTTC
TRBV6-2/TRBV6-3,-,TRBJ1-5,-,CASSDHTNQPQHF,TGTGCCAGCAGTGATCACACAAATCAGCCCCAGCATTTT
TRBV5-1,few,TRBJ1-6,-,CASSLADGYNSPLHF,TGCGCCAGCAGCTTAGCTGACGGGTATAATTCACCCCTCCACTTT
TRBV29-1,-,TRBJ2-6,TRBD1,CSVGQGASGANVLTF,TGCAGCGTTGGACAGGGGGCCTCTGGGGCCAACGTCCTGACTTTC
TRBV2,-,TRBJ2-1,-,CASSESGAPTYNEQFF,TGTGCCAGCAGTGAAAGCGGCGCACCGACCTACAATGAGCAGTTCTTC
TRBV13,-,TRBJ2-3,TRBD2,CASSSHSLAGGYLLDTQYF,TGTGCCAGCAGCTCCCACTCCTTAGCGGGGGGCTACCTCTTGGATACGCAGTATTTT